Listed here are 4 T cell receptor beta chains from one sample, sequenced in a study of blood T cells in healthy people across ages. Sample-barcoded 5' priming and a J-beta primer mix drove a second PCR of roughly 6 to 12 cycles. TCRdb independently ran MiXCR on the 5' RACE reads; one entry per CDR3 protein. The sample contains over 550,000 distinct CDR3 sequences, about 30% of which appear only once. Sequencing used blood. These receptors all stem from an elderly woman in good health.

This chain's CDR3 is CSAASGGFSTDTQYF. The CDR3 nucleotides are TGCAGTGCGGCTAGCGGGGGGTTCAGCACAGATACGCAGTATTTT. The chain employs TRBV20-1 and TRBJ2-3, with 11 positions matching TRBD2. CDR1 is DFQATT and CDR2 is SNEGSKA in the germline V gene (reference sequence). V dropped 6 bases and J dropped 0; count of bases not matched to a gene: 5. The CDR3 consists of 15 residues.

The table lists this clonotype with many counts. The chain carries TRBV25-1 and TRBJ2-7, with D tentatively TRBD2 (7 bases). From germline, CDR1 is MGHDK and CDR2 SYGVNS. The CDR3 is made up of 14 amino acids. V was shortened by 6 bases and J by 3 bases, with 15 bases between the two germline ends. The CDR3 DNA is TGTGCCAGCAGGGAAGGGGGGGCTAGCTACGAGCAGTACTTC. It yields the protein CASREGGASYEQYF.

This clonotype was observed many times. The V gene is TRBV9, the J gene TRBJ2-3, with 12 bases identical to TRBD2. The J segment lost 5 bases and the V segment lost 0 bases, leaving 1 base of the junction unmatched. This CDR3 is built from 15 residues. CDR1 SGDLS and CDR2 YYNGEE come from the germline V gene. In DNA form, the CDR3 reads TGTGCCAGCAGCGTAGGGACTAGCGGGAAAGATACGCAGTATTTT. Its translation is CASSVGTSGKDTQYF.

CDR3 residues: CASSWKQGAGEKLFF. The CDR3 DNA follows: TGTGCCAGCAGCTGGAAACAGGGGGCTGGGGAAAAACTGTTTTTT. The chain is built from TRBV7-2 and TRBJ1-4, with 9 nucleotides matching TRBD1. This CDR3 is 15 amino acids long. The germline gives CDR1 SGHTA, CDR2 FQGNSA. Germline trimming cut 4 bases from V and 8 bases from J; bases unmatched to any gene: 8.